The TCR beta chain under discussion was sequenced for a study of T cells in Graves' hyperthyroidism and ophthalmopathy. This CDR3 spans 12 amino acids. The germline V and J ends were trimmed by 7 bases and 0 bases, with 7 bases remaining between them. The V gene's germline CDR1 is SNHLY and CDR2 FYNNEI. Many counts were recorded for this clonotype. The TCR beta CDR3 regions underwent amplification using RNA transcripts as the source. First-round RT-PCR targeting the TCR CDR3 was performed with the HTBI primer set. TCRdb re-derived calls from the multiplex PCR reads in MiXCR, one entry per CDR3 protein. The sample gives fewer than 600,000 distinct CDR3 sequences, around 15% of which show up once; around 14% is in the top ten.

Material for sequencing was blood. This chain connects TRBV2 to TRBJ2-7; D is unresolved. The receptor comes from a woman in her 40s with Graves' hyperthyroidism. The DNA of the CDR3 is TGTGCCAGCACGGCTGTCTCCTACGAGCAGTACTTC. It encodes CASTAVSYEQYF.